Below, 15 T cell receptor beta chains from the same sample are listed, as sequenced in a study of blood T cell repertoires in COVID-19. Profiling relied on immunoSEQ multiplex PCR, and the TCRdb table lists in-frame clones only, not all of them. The sample contains some 110,000 clones, around nine tenths of which appear only once. Sequencing used peripheral blood. These receptors all stem from a middle-aged man with acute or convalescent COVID-19.

The V and J genes are TRBV7-2 and TRBJ2-2, with D uncertain. Trimming removed 4 bases at V and 4 bases at J, with 13 bases between. The CDR3 consists of 15 residues. The germline CDR1 and CDR2 sequences are SGHTA and FQGNSA. This CDR3 reads CASSSRNSGTGELFF. The CDR3 DNA follows: TGTGCCAGCAGCTCCCGAAACTCGGGCACCGGGGAGCTGTTTTTT. Together with reference TRBV7-2 and TRBJ2-2, the CDR3 gives the full variable domain: GAGVSQSPSNKVTEKGKDVELRCDPISGHTALYWYRQSLGQGLEFLIYFQGNSAPDKSGLPSDRFSAERTGGSVSTLTIQRTQQEDSAVYLCASSSRNSGTGELFFGEGSRLTVL.

The rearrangement uses TRBV4-1 and TRBJ1-2, with D possibly being TRBD1 (6 bases). The CDR3 consists of 15 residues. Germline V gives CDR1 MGHRA, CDR2 YSYEKL. Trimming left V 0 bases short and J 6 bases short, with 14 bases between. CDR3 nucleotides: TGCGCCAGCAGCCAAGAGGGGCAGGGGAAGCATGGCTACACCTTC. Protein product: CASSQEGQGKHGYTF.

The chain recombines TRBV5-1 with TRBJ2-5; possibly TRBD2 for D (6 bases). V lost 3 bases to trimming and J lost 5 bases, with 14 bases between them. The germline CDR1 and CDR2 sequences are SGHRS and YFSETQ. The CDR3 is made up of 14 amino acids. The CDR3 region is CASSSPGLEETQYF. The CDR3 DNA follows: TGCGCCAGCAGCTCGCCGGGACTTGAGGAGACCCAGTACTTC.

This clone appeared a single time. This chain joins TRBV7-6 and TRBJ2-1; no reliable D call. This CDR3 is built from 17 residues. V gave up 1 base and J gave up 2 bases, with 15 bases separating them. Germline values: CDR1 SGHVS, CDR2 FNYEAQ. The DNA of the CDR3 is TGTGCCAGCAGCTTAGACTTCTCTGCGGCTACCTACAATGAGCAGTTCTTC. It specifies CASSLDFSAATYNEQFF.

The chain couples TRBV25-1 to TRBJ1-2; maybe TRBD1 (6 bases). V was trimmed by 1 base and J by 8 bases, leaving 14 bases between them. Germline loops: CDR1 MGHDK, CDR2 SYGVNS. The CDR3 is made up of 14 amino acids. The CDR3 loop is CASSESHGQKGYTF. CDR3 nucleotide sequence: TGTGCCAGCAGTGAATCCCACGGACAGAAGGGCTACACCTTC.

The J gene is TRBJ2-5, the V gene TRBV7-2; 13 bases are a match to TRBD2. CDR3 length: 16 amino acids. The J segment lost 5 bases and the V segment lost 4 bases, leaving 7 bases of the junction unmatched. CDR1 is SGHTA and CDR2 is FQGNSA in the germline V gene. CDR3: CASSSRLAGGSETQYF. CDR3 bases: TGTGCCAGCAGCTCCAGACTAGCGGGAGGAAGTGAGACCCAGTACTTC.

The gene calls are TRBV14 and TRBJ1-6; TRBD1 matches at 10 bases. J gave up 10 bases and V 4 bases, and 7 bases lay outside the gene matches. From germline, CDR1 is SGHDN and CDR2 FVKESK. This CDR3 comprises 15 residues. The CDR3 spells CASSPRQGAWSPLHF. The CDR3, as DNA: TGTGCCAGCAGCCCCCGACAGGGGGCATGGTCACCCCTCCACTTT.

Only one count was recorded for this clone. The V gene is TRBV12-3 or TRBV12-4, the J gene TRBJ1-3; the D is unclear. CDR3 length: 13 residues. V gave up 5 bases and J gave up 4 bases, with 9 bases separating them. CDR3 residues: CASSREQGNTIYF. The CDR3 DNA follows: TGTGCCAGCAGTCGGGAACAGGGAAACACCATATATTTT.

The rearrangement links TRBV3-1 (or the pseudogene TRBV3-2) to TRBJ2-1, with 11 bases aligning to TRBD1. This CDR3 region has 16 residues. V dropped 0 bases and J dropped 7; count of bases not matched to a gene: 5. CDR1 LGHDT and CDR2 YNNKEL come from the germline V gene (reference sequence). Written as DNA, the CDR3 is TGTGCCAGCAGCCAAGATTGGGGGACAGGGGGGAATGAGCAGTTCTTC. This translates into CASSQDWGTGGNEQFF.

The genes are TRBV18 and TRBJ1-1; a weak D match, TRBD1 (6 bases). Per the germline V gene, CDR1 is KGHSH and CDR2 is LQKENI. The CDR3 spans 14 residues. V shed 5 bases and J shed 4 bases, with 14 bases lying between them. The CDR3 sequence: CASSNRARGTEAFF. CDR3 in DNA: TGTGCCAGCTCAAACAGGGCTCGAGGCACTGAAGCTTTCTTT.

The chain uses TRBV5-1 and TRBJ2-1; tentative D call: TRBD1 (6 bases). The V gene's germline CDR1 is SGHRS and CDR2 YFSETQ. The germline V and J ends were trimmed by 3 bases and 0 bases, with 10 bases remaining between them. The CDR3 extends over 15 amino acids. CDR3: CASSSDSSSYNEQFF. For the CDR3, the DNA is TGCGCCAGCAGCTCGGACAGTTCCTCCTACAATGAGCAGTTCTTC.

The chain uses TRBV7-2 and TRBJ1-4; D is perhaps TRBD1 (5 bases). The CDR3 loop spans 15 amino acids. V was cut by 4 bases and J by 2 bases, with 11 bases left in between. The germline V gene has CDR1 SGHTA and CDR2 FQGNSA. The CDR3 is CASSWDSGTNEKLFF. Written as DNA, the CDR3 is TGTGCCAGCAGCTGGGACTCGGGCACTAATGAAAAACTGTTTTTT.

The chain links TRBV7-3 to TRBJ2-1; 9 positions match TRBD2. The CDR3 runs to 16 residues. CDR1 is SGHTA and CDR2 is FQGTGA in the germline V gene. V trimming: 2 bases; J trimming: 0 bases; junction bases outside the gene matches: 2. This CDR3 reads CASSLVSGGSYNEQFF. CDR3 coding DNA: TGTGCCAGCAGCTTAGTTAGCGGGGGCTCCTACAATGAGCAGTTCTTC. The whole variable domain, filled in from reference TRBV7-3 and TRBJ2-1, reads GAGVSQTPSNKVTEKGKYVELRCDPISGHTALYWYRQSLGQGPEFLIYFQGTGAADDSGLPNDRFFAVRPEGSVSTLKIQRTERGDSAVYLCASSLVSGGSYNEQFFGPGTRLTVL.

The chain links TRBV6-6 to TRBJ2-3; the D gene is possibly TRBD2 (6 bases). Germline V gene sequence: CDR1 MNHNY, CDR2 SVGAGI (reference sequence). The CDR3 totals 13 residues. The germline V and J ends were trimmed by 4 bases and 6 bases, with 11 bases remaining between them. CDR3 bases: TGTGCCAGCAGTTTACTAGCTGGGGATACGCAGTATTTT. It encodes CASSLLAGDTQYF.

This clone has only one observation. The gene calls are TRBV5-4 and TRBJ2-1, with TRBD1 as a possible D gene (6 bases). The CDR3 runs to 16 residues. Trimming shortened V by 3 bases and J by 1 base, and 14 bases separated the two germline ends. CDR1 SGHNT and CDR2 YYREEE come from the germline V gene (reference sequence). CDR3 protein: CASSSTTGLSYNEQFF. The CDR3 nucleotides read TGTGCCAGCAGCTCGACCACAGGGTTATCCTACAATGAGCAGTTCTTC.